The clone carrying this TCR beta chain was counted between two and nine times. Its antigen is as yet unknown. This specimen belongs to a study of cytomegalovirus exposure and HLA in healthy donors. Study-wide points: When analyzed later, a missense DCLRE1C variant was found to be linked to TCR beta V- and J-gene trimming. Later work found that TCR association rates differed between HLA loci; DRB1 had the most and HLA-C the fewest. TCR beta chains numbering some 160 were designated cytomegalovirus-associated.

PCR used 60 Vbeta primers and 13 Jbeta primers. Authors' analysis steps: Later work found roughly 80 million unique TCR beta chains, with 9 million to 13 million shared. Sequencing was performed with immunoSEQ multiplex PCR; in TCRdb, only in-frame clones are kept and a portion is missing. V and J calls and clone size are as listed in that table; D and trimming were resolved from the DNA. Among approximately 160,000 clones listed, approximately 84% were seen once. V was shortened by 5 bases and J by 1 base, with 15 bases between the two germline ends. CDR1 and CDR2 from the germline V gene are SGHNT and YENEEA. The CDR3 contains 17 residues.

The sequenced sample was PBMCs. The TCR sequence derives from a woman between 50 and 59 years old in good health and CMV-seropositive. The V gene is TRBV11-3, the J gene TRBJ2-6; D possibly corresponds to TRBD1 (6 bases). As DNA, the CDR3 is TGTGCCAGCAGCACAGGGAACCTCTCTTCTGGGGCCAACGTCCTGACTTTC. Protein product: CASSTGNLSSGANVLTF.